The entry below gives a single T cell receptor (beta chain) sequence along with its context. Its specificity is unknown. Assay: immunoSEQ multiplex PCR; the TCRdb copy retains only in-frame clones and omits some. The data show approximately 260,000 clones, 85% to 95% seen once. These data originate in a study of T cell responses to AZD1222 COVID-19 vaccine. Study-level findings and limits: None of the repertoires were sampled until the peak T cell response had passed. Increases in Spike-specific TCR breadth and depth were seen after two AZD1222 doses.

From germline, CDR1 is SGHRS and CDR2 YFSETQ. V lost 0 bases and J lost 1, with 10 bases in between. The CDR3 consists of 16 residues. The TCR comes from an adult in good health. The chain joins TRBV5-1 to TRBJ2-2; the D gene is possibly TRBD2 (5 bases). Sequencing used peripheral blood, obtained on day 0 of AZD1222 vaccination. The DNA of the CDR3 is TGCGCCAGCAGCTTGGCCGGGATTTGGAACACCGGGGAGCTGTTTTTT. Its protein product is CASSLAGIWNTGELFF.